The source of this T cell receptor (beta chain) is a study of beta chain features in type 1 diabetes. The wider study: Some 110 million sorted cells were examined across all samples. Regarding the study as a whole: Within each of all four CD4+ subsets, Type 1 diabetes patients had TCRB CDR3s that were moderately but significantly shorter. Among patients, naive, central memory and Treg TCRB repertoires appeared more similar than among healthy donors.

This clone appeared a few times. Its target is not known. Researchers reported sorting CD4+ naive, central memory, regulatory and stem cell-like memory cells via CD45RO/CCR7/CD25/CD127/CD95/CD27. Every bit of the isolated RNA underwent reverse transcription, so sequencing read expressed TCRB transcripts. Roughly 3.4 million reads were obtained on average from naive, central memory and regulatory T cell samples. Produced via immunoSEQ multiplex PCR; TCRdb's table is partial and in-frame only. The sample yields 600,000 to 700,000 clones, over 10% seen once. The sequence derives from a man younger than 40 with type 1 diabetes. The sequenced material came from naive CD4+ T cells from blood.

The DNA for the CDR3 is TGTGCCAACCGGGACAGGGATAATTCACCCCTCCACTTT. Its protein product is CANRDRDNSPLHF. V and J are TRBV2 and TRBJ1-6; TRBD1 matches 9 bases. Germline lookup yields CDR1 SNHLY and CDR2 FYNNEI. This CDR3 is built from 13 residues. Losses at the gene ends were 10 bases for V and 5 bases for J; bases not matched to a gene: 3.